Below are 14 T cell receptor beta chains sequenced from a single sample in a study of T cell responses to AZD1222 COVID-19 vaccine. This table comes from immunoSEQ multiplex PCR, and its TCRdb copy is limited to in-frame clones, with some not included. The table records 86,000 or so clones, over 80% of them present only once. This specimen was peripheral blood, taken on day 0 of MenACWY control vaccination. These receptor sequences come from an adult in good health.

In this sample, this clone turned up a few times. The chain joins TRBV6-2 or TRBV6-3 to TRBJ1-4, with D perhaps TRBD1 (5 bases). The CDR3 loop spans 15 amino acids. V was trimmed by 6 bases and J by 0 bases, leaving 11 bases between them. Germline V gives CDR1 MNHEY, CDR2 SVGEGT. This CDR3 is CASSPGQSTNEKLFF. The CDR3 DNA sequence: TGTGCCAGCAGCCCGGGGCAGTCAACTAATGAAAAACTGTTTTTT.

The J gene is TRBJ1-4, the V gene TRBV9; maybe TRBD1 (6 bases). The V end was cut by 4 bases, the J end by 7 bases, with 17 bases between. The CDR3 is 15 residues long. Germline V gene data show CDR1 as SGDLS and CDR2 as YYNGEE. CDR3 in amino acids: CASSPPGGDGEKLFF. CDR3 coding DNA: TGTGCCAGCAGCCCCCCCGGGGGCGACGGTGAAAAACTGTTTTTT. The variable domain in full, completed from reference TRBV9 and TRBJ1-4, reads DSGVTQTPKHLITATGQRVTLRCSPRSGDLSVYWYQQSLDQGLQFLIQYYNGEERAKGNILERFSAQQFPDLHSELNLSSLELGDSALYFCASSPPGGDGEKLFFGSGTQLSVL.

V usage is TRBV7-2 and J usage is TRBJ2-1; TRBD2 matches 7 bases. The CDR3 runs 16 residues. Germline CDR1 reads SGHTA; CDR2 reads FQGNSA. The junction had 12 bases not matched to a gene; V was cut back by 5 bases and J by 5 bases. As DNA, the CDR3 is TGTGCCAGCAGCCTTCGTTCTGCGGGAGCGCACAATGAGCAGTTCTTC. Translating gives CASSLRSAGAHNEQFF.

The chain uses TRBV9 and TRBJ1-2; D perhaps matches TRBD1 (5 bases). CDR1 and CDR2 from the germline V gene are SGDLS and YYNGEE. Trimming pared 0 bases from V and 8 bases from J, leaving 14 bases between. This CDR3 is built from 14 residues. CDR3 in amino acids: CASSVDQGVYGYTF. DNA for the CDR3: TGTGCCAGCAGCGTAGATCAGGGAGTTTACGGCTACACCTTC.

The rearrangement links TRBV9 to TRBJ1-2; D is ambiguous. Trimming stripped 0 bases from V and 4 bases from J, with 13 bases between. Germline V gives CDR1 SGDLS, CDR2 YYNGEE. The length of the CDR3 is 15 residues. The CDR3 here is CASSVDSAVVYGYTF. The CDR3 DNA reads as TGTGCCAGCAGCGTAGACTCCGCTGTAGTCTATGGCTACACCTTC.

This clone was seen once. J is TRBJ1-1 and V is TRBV5-1, with 8 bases matching TRBD1. Germline-derived CDR1 and CDR2 are SGHRS and YFSETQ. V lost 4 bases to trimming and J lost 4 bases; unmatched junction nucleotides: 6. The CDR3 has 14 amino acids. Written as DNA, the CDR3 is TGCGCCAGCAGCACTCGACAGGGGATCACTGAAGCTTTCTTT. It specifies CASSTRQGITEAFF.

The rearrangement uses TRBV24-1 and TRBJ2-2; D perhaps matches TRBD2 (5 bases). The CDR3 runs to 15 residues. CDR1 and CDR2 from the germline V gene are KGHDR and SFDVKD. The ends were cut back, 3 bases at V and 5 bases at J, with 12 bases in the middle. CDR3 amino acids: CATSDAVSGTGELFF. The CDR3 nucleotides are TGTGCCACCAGTGATGCGGTCTCGGGGACCGGGGAGCTGTTTTTT.

V is TRBV19 and J is TRBJ2-1; D may be TRBD2 (6 bases). The CDR3 is 16 amino acids. Trimming stripped 5 bases from V and 3 bases from J, with 17 bases between. Germline assignment: CDR1 LNHDA and CDR2 SQIVND (reference sequence). The CDR3 nucleotides are TGTGCCAGTAGTGCGTCGGGAGCAAGGGGCTACAATGAGCAGTTCTTC. As protein: CASSASGARGYNEQFF.

This sequence joins TRBV6-1 and TRBJ1-5, with D possibly matching TRBD1 (5 bases). The V end lost 0 bases, the J end lost 0 bases, and 12 bases lay between the germline ends. The CDR3 loop spans 17 amino acids. In germline, CDR1 is MNHNS, CDR2 SASEGT. As DNA, the CDR3 is TGTGCCAGCAGTGAAGCTCGACAGATCTATAGCAATCAGCCCCAGCATTTT. Its translation: CASSEARQIYSNQPQHF.

The chain recombines TRBV19 with TRBJ1-5; D remains ambiguous. V lost 9 bases and J 5 bases, leaving 14 bases between the germline ends. Germline V gene sequence: CDR1 LNHDA, CDR2 SQIVND (reference sequence). This CDR3 has 13 amino acids. DNA of the CDR3: TGTGCCAGCCGACCGGAGGGCCATCAGCCCCAGCATTTT. As protein: CASRPEGHQPQHF.

The rearrangement links TRBV6-5 to TRBJ1-1; D ambiguous. The ends were cut back, 5 bases at V and 12 bases at J, with 16 bases in the middle. The CDR3 runs 12 residues. CDR1 is MNHEY, CDR2 SVGAGI, per germline. The CDR3 region has the DNA TGTGCCAGCAGTAGCGGGTTAGAGTTTACTTTCTTT. Translation gives CASSSGLEFTFF.

The gene calls are TRBV15 and TRBJ2-1; no firm D call. The V and J ends lost 1 base and 1 base respectively, with 23 bases between them. The germline V gene encodes CDR1 LNHNV and CDR2 YYDKDF (reference sequence). The length of the CDR3 is 20 residues. The DNA of the CDR3 is TGTGCCACCAGCAGAGTACGTCGATTTCAGGTAAGCCGATCCTACAATGAGCAGTTCTTC. Its protein product is CATSRVRRFQVSRSYNEQFF.

The genes are TRBV11-3 and TRBJ2-1; 7 bases agree with TRBD1. The CDR3 has 15 residues. The V gene end was trimmed by 5 bases and the J gene end by 8 bases; junction bases not matched to a gene: 12. Per germline, CDR1 SGHNT and CDR2 YENEEA. CDR3 sequence (DNA): TGTGCCAGCAGCCCATACTCCGGGACAGATTATGAGCAGTTCTTC. It is translated as CASSPYSGTDYEQFF.

This chain uses TRBV28 with TRBJ2-7; 12 nucleotides agree with TRBD2. The germline CDR1 and CDR2 sequences are MDHEN and SYDVKM. This CDR3 region has 15 residues. V shed 6 bases and J 7 bases; nucleotides not matched to a gene: 10. CDR3 loop: CASSPGLAGLGEQYF. CDR3 DNA sequence: TGTGCCAGCAGCCCTGGACTAGCGGGATTAGGTGAGCAGTACTTC. The full variable domain, its missing parts supplied by reference TRBV28 and TRBJ2-7, is DVKVTQSSRYLVKRTGEKVFLECVQDMDHENMFWYRQDPGLGLRLIYFSYDVKMKEKGDIPEGYSVSREKKERFSLILESASTNQTSMYLCASSPGLAGLGEQYFGPGTRLTVT.